These T cell receptor beta chains were read from a single sample in a study of beta chain features in type 1 diabetes. Assay used: immunoSEQ multiplex PCR; TCRdb lists only in-frame clones, some missing. The data hold roughly 300,000 clones, with less than 10% observed a single time. Source material: central memory CD4+ T cells from blood. The receptors were gathered from a woman aged 18-29 years in good health. CDR3s include the opening cysteine and the closing phenylalanine or tryptophan. The order of the fields is D gene, clone size, V gene, J gene, CDR3 DNA, CDR3 protein. The D gene is left open where the match is weak. Rows may omit the clone size; those that give it use once, few, many or a size class.

d_gene: TRBD2
abundance: NA
v_gene: TRBV7-6
j_gene: TRBJ2-4
CDR3nt: TGTGCCAGCAGCCGTTCCCCCCCGGGAGGCCTGAACATTCAGTACTTC
CDR3aa: CASSRSPPGGLNIQYF

d_gene: TRBD1
abundance: few
v_gene: TRBV19
j_gene: TRBJ1-1
CDR3nt: TGTGCCACTATGACAGGGCGAGGAGACACTGAAGCTTTCTTT
CDR3aa: CATMTGRGDTEAFF

d_gene: TRBD1
abundance: NA
v_gene: TRBV5-6
j_gene: TRBJ1-2
CDR3nt: TGTGCCAGCAGCTGGAAGGACAGGGTCAATGATGGCTACACCTTC
CDR3aa: CASSWKDRVNDGYTF

d_gene: NA
abundance: few
v_gene: TRBV5-1
j_gene: TRBJ2-1
CDR3nt: TGCGCCAGCAGCTTGGGTCTAGCGCATTACAATGAGCAGTTCTTC
CDR3aa: CASSLGLAHYNEQFF

d_gene: NA
abundance: NA
v_gene: TRBV7-9
j_gene: TRBJ2-1
CDR3nt: TGTGCCAGCAGCCCACCGGGGAATTCCTACAATGAGCAGTTCTTC
CDR3aa: CASSPPGNSYNEQFF

d_gene: NA
abundance: many
v_gene: TRBV7-2
j_gene: TRBJ1-1
CDR3nt: TGTGCCAGCAGCTTATTTTTCGGGGGTAGCACTGAAGCTTTCTTT
CDR3aa: CASSLFFGGSTEAFF

d_gene: NA
abundance: few
v_gene: TRBV6-6
j_gene: TRBJ2-3
CDR3nt: TGTGCCAGCAGTTTAGCGCTGCAGATCACAGATACGCAGTATTTT
CDR3aa: CASSLALQITDTQYF

d_gene: NA
abundance: few
v_gene: TRBV5-1
j_gene: TRBJ2-3
CDR3nt: TGCGCCAGCAGCCCGAACGAAAGAGATACGCAGTATTTT
CDR3aa: CASSPNERDTQYF

d_gene: TRBD1
abundance: few
v_gene: TRBV29-1
j_gene: TRBJ1-2
CDR3nt: TGCAGCGTTGGGACAGGGCCCCAGTCGGACGGCTACACCTTC
CDR3aa: CSVGTGPQSDGYTF

d_gene: TRBD1
abundance: NA
v_gene: TRBV25-1
j_gene: TRBJ2-7
CDR3nt: TGTGCCAGCAGTGAAGGGAACAGGGGGGTATACGAGCAGTACTTC
CDR3aa: CASSEGNRGVYEQYF

d_gene: TRBD1
abundance: few
v_gene: TRBV11-2
j_gene: TRBJ1-4
CDR3nt: TGTGCCAGCAGCTTAGTAGGGGGCAAAATACGGGAAAAACTGTTTTTT
CDR3aa: CASSLVGGKIREKLFF

d_gene: TRBD2
abundance: NA
v_gene: TRBV10-2
j_gene: TRBJ2-1
CDR3nt: TGCGCCAGCAGAAGCGGGACTCAAGGCTACAATGAGCAGTTCTTC
CDR3aa: CASRSGTQGYNEQFF

d_gene: NA
abundance: few
v_gene: TRBV9
j_gene: TRBJ1-4
CDR3nt: TGTGCCAGCAGAACCATTGCAACTAATGAAAAACTGTTTTTT
CDR3aa: CASRTIATNEKLFF

d_gene: TRBD2
abundance: many
v_gene: TRBV9
j_gene: TRBJ2-5
CDR3nt: TGTGCCAGCAGCGGTGCCGGGACTAGCGGGAAAGAGACCCAGTACTTC
CDR3aa: CASSGAGTSGKETQYF

d_gene: NA
abundance: few
v_gene: TRBV7-3
j_gene: TRBJ2-2
CDR3nt: TGTGCCAGCAGCTCCCAGTCCACCGGGGAGCTGTTTTTT
CDR3aa: CASSSQSTGELFF

d_gene: NA
abundance: NA
v_gene: TRBV4-3
j_gene: TRBJ2-3
CDR3nt: TGCGCCAGCAGCCAATGGCCGGCCGCTTCTAGCACAGATACGCAGTATTTT
CDR3aa: CASSQWPAASSTDTQYF

d_gene: TRBD2
abundance: few
v_gene: TRBV11-2
j_gene: TRBJ2-6
CDR3nt: TGTGCCAGCAGCTTACACAGCGGGAACTCTGGGGCCAACGTCCTGACTTTC
CDR3aa: CASSLHSGNSGANVLTF

d_gene: TRBD1
abundance: NA
v_gene: TRBV7-2
j_gene: TRBJ2-3
CDR3nt: TGTGCCAGCAGCCCTGGACAGGGCGCAGATACGCAGTATTTT
CDR3aa: CASSPGQGADTQYF

d_gene: TRBD2
abundance: few
v_gene: TRBV4-2
j_gene: TRBJ2-6
CDR3nt: TGTGCCAGCAGCCAATTCGGTCGACTAGCGGGACGGTCTGGGGCCAACGTCCTGACTTTC
CDR3aa: CASSQFGRLAGRSGANVLTF

d_gene: NA
abundance: few
v_gene: TRBV6-1
j_gene: TRBJ2-2
CDR3nt: TGTGCCAGCAGAGCGGGACAGAACACCGGGGAGCTGTTTTTT
CDR3aa: CASRAGQNTGELFF

d_gene: NA
abundance: few
v_gene: TRBV2
j_gene: TRBJ1-1
CDR3nt: TGTGCCAGCAGAAAGAATGGTGGAGGGGAAGCTTTCTTT
CDR3aa: CASRKNGGGEAFF

d_gene: TRBD2
abundance: NA
v_gene: TRBV28
j_gene: TRBJ2-3
CDR3nt: TGTGCCAGCAGTTCCCTCCCGGGAGCGGGAAACACAGATACGCAGTATTTT
CDR3aa: CASSSLPGAGNTDTQYF

d_gene: NA
abundance: NA
v_gene: TRBV25-1
j_gene: TRBJ2-7
CDR3nt: TGTGCCAGCAGAAGAGCGGGTTTCGCCTACGAGCAGTACTTC
CDR3aa: CASRRAGFAYEQYF

d_gene: NA
abundance: NA
v_gene: TRBV6-1
j_gene: TRBJ1-2
CDR3nt: TGTGCCAGCAGTGAGTTCAAGGGAGGCGTCTATGGCTACACCTTC
CDR3aa: CASSEFKGGVYGYTF

d_gene: TRBD1
abundance: NA
v_gene: TRBV4-2
j_gene: TRBJ1-4
CDR3nt: TGTGCCAGCAGCCAACAAGAAACACAGGGGGCAAACGAAAAACTGTTTTTT
CDR3aa: CASSQQETQGANEKLFF

d_gene: NA
abundance: few
v_gene: TRBV14
j_gene: TRBJ2-3
CDR3nt: TGTGCCAGCAGCCAACAGGAACGCACAGATACGCAGTATTTT
CDR3aa: CASSQQERTDTQYF

d_gene: NA
abundance: few
v_gene: TRBV25-1
j_gene: TRBJ1-2
CDR3nt: TGTGCCAGCAGTAGATTGGGTGGGCAGAACTATGGCTACACCTTC
CDR3aa: CASSRLGGQNYGYTF

d_gene: TRBD1
abundance: few
v_gene: TRBV7-3
j_gene: TRBJ2-2
CDR3nt: TGTGCCAGCAGCCTATGGGGACAGGGAAACACCGGGGAGCTGTTTTTT
CDR3aa: CASSLWGQGNTGELFF

d_gene: NA
abundance: NA
v_gene: TRBV5-1
j_gene: TRBJ2-7
CDR3nt: TGCGCCAGCAGCTTGTCCCCCGGCAGCAGCTCCTACGAGCAGTACTTC
CDR3aa: CASSLSPGSSSYEQYF

d_gene: TRBD1
abundance: few
v_gene: TRBV6-5
j_gene: TRBJ1-3
CDR3nt: TGTGCCAGCAAGGGACAGTACCCTGGAAACACCATATATTTT
CDR3aa: CASKGQYPGNTIYF

d_gene: NA
abundance: NA
v_gene: TRBV7-2
j_gene: TRBJ2-3
CDR3nt: TGTGCCAGCAGCCTTCCAAACACAGATACGCAGTATTTT
CDR3aa: CASSLPNTDTQYF

d_gene: NA
abundance: few
v_gene: TRBV28
j_gene: TRBJ2-5
CDR3nt: TGTGCCAGCAGTTATAGGCTGAGAGAGACCCAGTACTTC
CDR3aa: CASSYRLRETQYF

d_gene: NA
abundance: NA
v_gene: TRBV5-1
j_gene: TRBJ2-5
CDR3nt: TGCGCCAGCAGCTTGGCTCAGCTGCAAGAGACCCAGTACTTC
CDR3aa: CASSLAQLQETQYF

d_gene: NA
abundance: NA
v_gene: TRBV18
j_gene: TRBJ2-2
CDR3nt: TGTGCCAGCTCACAATCCCCCGCGAACACCGGGGAGCTGTTTTTT
CDR3aa: CASSQSPANTGELFF

d_gene: NA
abundance: few
v_gene: TRBV10-3
j_gene: TRBJ1-1
CDR3nt: TGTGCCATCAACGACATTAGTGGGTCTAACACTGAAGCTTTCTTT
CDR3aa: CAINDISGSNTEAFF

d_gene: TRBD2
abundance: many
v_gene: TRBV4-1
j_gene: TRBJ2-3
CDR3nt: TGCGCCAGCAGCCATAGCGGGAGGATAGATACGCAGTATTTT
CDR3aa: CASSHSGRIDTQYF

d_gene: TRBD1
abundance: few
v_gene: TRBV7-2
j_gene: TRBJ2-3
CDR3nt: TGTGCCAGCAGCTCCCGGGACAGGGGTGGAGATACGCAGTATTTT
CDR3aa: CASSSRDRGGDTQYF

d_gene: TRBD1
abundance: NA
v_gene: TRBV28
j_gene: TRBJ1-2
CDR3nt: TGTGCCAGCAGTCAAGTCGGGACAGGGGTAGAGGGCTACACCTTC
CDR3aa: CASSQVGTGVEGYTF

d_gene: NA
abundance: many
v_gene: TRBV27
j_gene: TRBJ1-5
CDR3nt: TGTGCCAGCAAACCGGACAGATATCAGCCCCAGCATTTT
CDR3aa: CASKPDRYQPQHF

d_gene: NA
abundance: few
v_gene: TRBV28
j_gene: TRBJ2-3
CDR3nt: TGTGCCATTTTCGGGAGTAACTCGGATACGCAGTATTTT
CDR3aa: CAIFGSNSDTQYF

d_gene: TRBD2
abundance: NA
v_gene: TRBV29-1
j_gene: TRBJ2-2
CDR3nt: TGCAGCGGGGGACTAGCGGGAGGGACCGGGGAGCTGTTTTTT
CDR3aa: CSGGLAGGTGELFF

d_gene: NA
abundance: NA
v_gene: TRBV5-8
j_gene: TRBJ1-5
CDR3nt: TGTGCCAGCAGCCACGCGGGGAAAAGGGAGCCCCAGCATTTT
CDR3aa: CASSHAGKREPQHF